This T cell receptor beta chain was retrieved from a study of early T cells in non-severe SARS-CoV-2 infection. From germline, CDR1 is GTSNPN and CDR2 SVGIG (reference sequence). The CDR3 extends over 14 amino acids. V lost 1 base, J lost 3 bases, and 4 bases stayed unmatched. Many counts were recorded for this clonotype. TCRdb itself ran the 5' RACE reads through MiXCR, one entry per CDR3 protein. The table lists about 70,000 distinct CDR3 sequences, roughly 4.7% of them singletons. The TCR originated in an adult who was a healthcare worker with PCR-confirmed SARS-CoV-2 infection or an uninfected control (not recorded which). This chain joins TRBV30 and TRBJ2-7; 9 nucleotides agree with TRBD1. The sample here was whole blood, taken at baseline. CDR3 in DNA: TGTGCCTGGAGTGCGGACAGGGGCCACTACGAGCAGTACTTC. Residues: CAWSADRGHYEQYF. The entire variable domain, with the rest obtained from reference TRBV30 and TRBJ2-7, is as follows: SQTIHQWPATLVQPVGSPLSLECTVEGTSNPNLYWYRQAAGRGLQLLFYSVGIGQISSEVPQNLSASRPQDRQFILSSKKLLLSDSGFYLCAWSADRGHYEQYFGPGTRLTVT.